This record looks at one T cell receptor (beta chain) sequence and its context. The antigen remains unidentified. What CD8 memory combined were CD45RO+ cells and CCR7-negative CD45RA+ TemRA cells. Trimming shortened V by 5 bases and J by 0 bases, and 11 bases separated the two germline ends. Germline V gene sequence: CDR1 MRHNA, CDR2 SNTAGT. The CDR3 extends over 15 amino acids. The sample belongs to a study of shared clonotypes between healthy human individuals. Study-level points and caveats: About 5% was the fraction of naive CD4 clonotypes found shared across a handful of donors. Depth was large, yet rarefaction showed that sorted-subset sequencing was incomplete. In general, naive subsets displayed greater estimated richness than memory subsets did.

Generated by immunoSEQ multiplex PCR, the TCRdb table keeps only in-frame clones and is missing some. The profile shows approximately 100,000 clones, 67% of them singletons. This TCR came from a man aged 25 to 40 in good health. Sequences were obtained from memory CD8+ T cells sorted from blood. Subset in this sample: CD45RO+ cells pooled with CCR7-negative TemRA cells. The chain carries TRBV6-4 and TRBJ2-1; unclear D gene. CDR3 nucleotides: TGTGCCAGCAGTCTTGGCATCGTCTCCTACAATGAGCAGTTCTTC. Translating it yields CASSLGIVSYNEQFF.